This is a list of T cell receptor beta chains from one sample in a study of cytomegalovirus exposure and HLA in healthy donors. Here immunoSEQ multiplex PCR was the method, and the copy in TCRdb shows in-frame clones only, minus some. Of under 250,000 clones in the sample, around 77% were seen once. Sequenced material: PBMCs. The receptors were sampled from a woman between 25 and 40 years old in good health and CMV-seronegative. The CDR3 runs from the conserved cysteine through the conserved F or W. The order of the fields is D gene, J gene, clone size, V gene, CDR3 protein, CDR3 DNA. D genes are given only for firm matches. Clone size is given for some rows only: seen once, a few or many times, or a class if the clone is expanded.

>.|TRBJ1-2|few|TRBV6-1
CASSEAGRVLSYTF
TGTGCCAGCAGTGAAGCGGGCAGGGTACTAAGCTACACCTTC
>TRBD2|TRBJ2-5|few|TRBV11-3
CASSLDDGGGEDQETQYF
TGTGCCAGCAGCTTAGATGACGGCGGGGGGGAGGATCAAGAGACCCAGTACTTC
>TRBD2|TRBJ2-7|.|TRBV7-6
CASSLELAGSYEQYF
TGTGCCAGCAGCTTAGAACTAGCGGGCTCCTACGAGCAGTACTTC
>.|TRBJ2-7|.|TRBV7-9
CASSSDHRSPYEQYF
TGTGCCAGCAGCTCCGATCACAGGAGTCCCTACGAGCAGTACTTC
>TRBD2|TRBJ2-7|.|TRBV30
CAWSRPGGGYEQYF
TGTGCCTGGAGTCGCCCGGGGGGGGGCTACGAGCAGTACTTC
>.|TRBJ2-7|once|TRBV6-1
CASSEVRPQYF
TGTGCCAGCAGTGAAGTCAGGCCACAGTACTTC
>.|TRBJ1-4|.|TRBV19
CASSITAATNEKLFF
TGTGCCAGTAGTATCACAGCCGCAACTAATGAAAAACTGTTTTTT
>.|TRBJ1-1|.|TRBV7-8
CASSLSSTGYMNTEAFF
TGTGCCAGCAGCTTATCGTCTACAGGGTACATGAACACTGAAGCTTTCTTT
>.|TRBJ1-1|.|TRBV5-6
CASSSSILGEGTEAFF
TGTGCCAGCAGCTCCTCCATTCTTGGGGAGGGCACTGAAGCTTTCTTT
>.|TRBJ2-5|.|TRBV4-1
CASSQGRGSETQYF
TGCGCCAGCAGCCAAGGCAGAGGATCGGAGACCCAGTACTTC
>TRBD1|TRBJ2-7|.|TRBV5-1
CASSLVALGTGAYEQYF
TGCGCCAGCAGCTTGGTGGCTCTCGGGACAGGAGCCTACGAGCAGTACTTC
>TRBD1|TRBJ1-2|.|TRBV27
CAIKTGDGYPF
TGTGCCATCAAGACAGGGGATGGCTACCCCTTC
>TRBD1|TRBJ2-7|.|TRBV5-1
CASSGGTGENEQYF
TGCGCCAGCAGCGGCGGGACAGGGGAAAACGAGCAGTACTTC
>TRBD2|TRBJ2-3|.|TRBV6-5
CASSYSWTSADTQYF
TGTGCCAGCAGTTACTCTTGGACTAGCGCAGATACGCAGTATTTT
>.|TRBJ1-1|.|TRBV6-1
CASSEGGGITEAFF
TGTGCCAGCAGTGAAGGTGGGGGGATCACTGAAGCTTTCTTT
>.|TRBJ1-1|.|TRBV5-4
CASSLGTSLEAFF
TGTGCCAGCAGCTTGGGGACAAGTCTTGAAGCTTTCTTT
>.|TRBJ2-7|.|TRBV30
CAWSVDSAYEQYF
TGTGCCTGGAGTGTGGACTCTGCCTACGAGCAGTACTTC
>.|TRBJ2-1|.|TRBV5-1
CASSEDYNEQFF
TGCGCCAGCAGCGAGGACTACAATGAGCAGTTCTTC
>.|TRBJ1-1|.|TRBV25-1
CASSELGGKNTEAFF
TGTGCCAGCAGTGAATTGGGGGGAAAGAACACTGAAGCTTTCTTT
>TRBD1|TRBJ1-2|.|TRBV7-9
CASSFGQDGYGYTF
TGTGCCAGCAGCTTTGGACAGGATGGCTATGGCTACACCTTC
>TRBD2|TRBJ2-5|.|TRBV18
CASSSGLLAGGFKETQYF
TGTGCCAGCTCATCCGGATTACTAGCGGGGGGCTTTAAAGAGACCCAGTACTTC
>TRBD1|TRBJ1-5|.|TRBV2
CASSGQGTNNQPQHF
TGTGCCAGCAGTGGACAGGGGACAAACAATCAGCCCCAGCATTTT
>.|TRBJ1-4|few|TRBV9
CASSVGGGHEKLFF
TGTGCCAGCAGCGTAGGCGGGGGGCACGAAAAACTGTTTTTT
>TRBD1|TRBJ1-4|.|TRBV25-1
CASSEVGTGFEKLFF
TGTGCCAGCAGTGAAGTCGGGACAGGGTTTGAAAAACTGTTTTTT
>.|TRBJ2-6|.|TRBV7-6
CASSLANLLSGANVLTF
TGTGCCAGCAGCTTAGCTAACTTGCTCTCTGGGGCCAACGTCCTGACTTTC
>TRBD1|TRBJ2-2|few|TRBV2
CASRTGGRNTGELFF
TGTGCCAGCAGGACAGGGGGCAGGAACACCGGGGAGCTGTTTTTT
>TRBD1|TRBJ2-2|few|TRBV27
CASSLRTGYTGELFF
TGTGCCAGCAGTTTACGGACAGGGTACACCGGGGAGCTGTTTTTT
>TRBD2|TRBJ2-1|.|TRBV7-2
CASSPRTSVGNEQFF
TGTGCCAGCTCCCCTCGAACTAGCGTGGGCAATGAGCAGTTCTTC
>.|TRBJ2-1|few|TRBV10-3
CAISVTRGEQFF
TGTGCCATCAGTGTCACTCGCGGGGAGCAGTTCTTC
>TRBD2|TRBJ2-7|.|TRBV5-1
CASSLAGGPYEQYF
TGCGCCAGCAGCTTAGCGGGAGGGCCCTACGAGCAGTACTTC
>TRBD1|TRBJ1-1|.|TRBV10-2
CASRDRRMNTEAFF
TGCGCCAGCCGGGACAGACGTATGAACACTGAAGCTTTCTTT
>.|TRBJ1-2|.|TRBV6-1
CASSEGWGLHGYTF
TGTGCCAGCAGTGAAGGATGGGGGCTGCATGGCTACACCTTC
>TRBD2|TRBJ2-7|once|TRBV6-1
CASSEEAGDAYEQYF
TGTGCCAGCAGTGAGGAGGCGGGGGACGCCTACGAGCAGTACTTC
>.|TRBJ2-1|.|TRBV30
CAWSVLLRGYEQFF
TGTGCCTGGAGTGTACTCCTAAGGGGTTATGAGCAGTTCTTC
>TRBD1|TRBJ1-1|.|TRBV25-1
CASSEGDRGFANTEAFF
TGTGCCAGCAGTGAAGGGGACAGGGGGTTCGCGAACACTGAAGCTTTCTTT
>.|TRBJ1-1|.|TRBV19
CASSILGLSGEAFF
TGTGCCAGTAGTATCTTGGGGCTTTCCGGTGAAGCTTTCTTT
>.|TRBJ2-1|few|TRBV10-1
CASSESRGSNEQFF
TGCGCCAGCAGTGAGTCGAGGGGGAGCAATGAGCAGTTCTTC